The 32 T cell receptor beta chains below all came from one sample that was sequenced in a study of T cell responses to AZD1222 COVID-19 vaccine. Sequenced by immunoSEQ multiplex PCR; TCRdb stores in-frame clones only, minus some. The table lists approximately 150,000 clones, approximately 88% of them singletons, with about 1% in the top ten. This specimen consisted of peripheral blood, obtained 28 days after the second AZD1222 dose. Receptor source: an adult who received the AZD1222 COVID-19 vaccine.

This clone was observed a handful of times. This chain links TRBV7-2 with TRBJ1-1, with a tentative D call TRBD1 (6 bases). The ends were cut back, 5 bases at V and 2 bases at J, with 15 bases in the middle. The V gene's germline CDR1 is SGHTA and CDR2 FQGNSA. The CDR3 spans 15 residues. CDR3 sequence: CASSPQGPLNTEAFF. The CDR3 DNA reads as TGTGCCAGCAGCCCACAGGGCCCCCTAAACACTGAAGCTTTCTTT.

CDR3 sequence: CASSHGSRVNTEAFF. The CDR3 region has the DNA TGTGCCAGCAGCCACGGGAGTAGGGTGAACACTGAAGCTTTCTTT. The chain carries TRBV3-1 (or the pseudogene TRBV3-2) and TRBJ1-1, with D unresolved. Trimming cost V 3 bases and J 0 bases, with 11 bases left between them. The CDR3 runs to 15 residues. The germline CDR1 and CDR2 sequences are LGHDT and YNNKEL (reference sequence).

The rearrangement uses TRBV7-9 and TRBJ1-1; 7 bases fit TRBD1. This CDR3 region has 14 residues. Looked up from germline, CDR1 is SEHNR and CDR2 is FQNEAQ (reference sequence). J was trimmed by 0 bases and V by 5 bases; bases with no gene match: 3. CDR3 in DNA: TGTGCCAGCAGCGGGGGACAGCTGAACACTGAAGCTTTCTTT. It encodes CASSGGQLNTEAFF.

V gene TRBV4-1 combines with J gene TRBJ2-7; D could derive from TRBD1 or TRBD2 (5 bases each). V was cut by 0 bases and J by 1 base, with 16 bases left in between. Germline V gene sequence: CDR1 MGHRA, CDR2 YSYEKL. The CDR3 spans 17 residues. The CDR3 DNA is TGCGCCAGCAGCCAAGAGGCGCGGGCAGGGCGTTCCTACGAGCAGTACTTC. Its translation: CASSQEARAGRSYEQYF.

J is TRBJ2-7 and V is TRBV10-2, with TRBD1 matching 8 bases. V trimming: 5 bases; J trimming: 3 bases; junction bases outside the gene matches: 9. In germline, CDR1 is WSHSY, CDR2 SAAADI. This CDR3 comprises 15 residues. The CDR3: CASSPWGTGLYEQYF. CDR3 in DNA: TGCGCCAGCAGTCCATGGGGGACAGGACTCTACGAGCAGTACTTC.

The chain links TRBV10-2 to TRBJ2-1; 14 nucleotides line up with TRBD2. Germline V gene lookup returns CDR1 WSHSY and CDR2 SAAADI. The CDR3 is 15 amino acids. The V segment lost 6 bases and the J segment 9 bases; nucleotides outside the gene matches: 7. CDR3 DNA sequence: TGCGCCAGCAGCCACCGACTAGCGGGGGGGGGTGAGCAGTTCTTC. Translated: CASSHRLAGGGEQFF.

The V and J genes are TRBV10-2 and TRBJ2-7, with 10 bases aligning to TRBD2. The CDR3 extends over 14 amino acids. With V trimmed by 6 bases and J by 7 bases, 9 bases remained unmatched. Per the germline V gene, CDR1 is WSHSY and CDR2 is SAAADI. CDR3 amino acids: CASRGLATPGEQYF. The CDR3 DNA reads TGCGCCAGCAGGGGACTAGCGACCCCGGGGGAGCAGTACTTC.

The V call is TRBV3-1 (or the pseudogene TRBV3-2), the J call TRBJ2-7; D is unclear. Trimming stripped 0 bases from V and 6 bases from J, with 15 bases between. The germline gives CDR1 LGHDT, CDR2 YNNKEL (reference sequence). The CDR3 loop spans 15 amino acids. The chain's CDR3 is CASSQDQRQGIEQYF. Here the CDR3 DNA reads TGTGCCAGCAGCCAAGATCAAAGGCAAGGGATCGAGCAGTACTTC.

V is TRBV7-9 and J is TRBJ1-1; TRBD1 matches 7 bases. The junction had 2 bases not matched to a gene; V was cut back by 1 base and J by 0 bases. CDR3 size: 15 residues. The germline gives CDR1 SEHNR, CDR2 FQNEAQ (reference sequence). CDR3 loop: CASSLGQGMNTEAFF. Here the CDR3 DNA reads TGTGCCAGCAGCTTAGGACAGGGTATGAACACTGAAGCTTTCTTT.

The chain recombines TRBV14 with TRBJ2-2; no firm D call. Between the trimmed V and J ends, which lost 1 base and 4 bases, there was a span of 13 bases. The germline V gene has CDR1 SGHDN and CDR2 FVKESK. CDR3 length equals 16 residues. The CDR3 loop is CASSQVAGHSTGELFF. The CDR3 DNA follows: TGTGCCAGCAGCCAAGTAGCAGGTCATTCCACCGGGGAGCTGTTTTTT.

This clone turned up a few times. This chain connects TRBV5-1 to TRBJ2-7; possible D gene TRBD1, 8 bases. Trimming stripped 2 bases from V and 6 bases from J, with 15 bases between. Germline V gene sequence: CDR1 SGHRS, CDR2 YFSETQ. The CDR3 runs to 14 residues. CDR3: CASSFGQGGGEQYF. CDR3 coding DNA: TGCGCCAGCAGCTTCGGACAGGGAGGGGGCGAGCAGTACTTC.

The chain employs TRBV2 and TRBJ1-6; D is ambiguous. The germline V and J ends were trimmed by 6 bases and 4 bases, with 7 bases remaining between them. From germline, CDR1 is SNHLY and CDR2 FYNNEI. The length of the CDR3 is 13 residues. The CDR3, as DNA: TGTGCCAGCAGAGGAGGATATAATTCACCCCTCCACTTT. This codes for CASRGGYNSPLHF.

The CDR3 loop reads CASSDLGQGGYEQYF. Here the CDR3 DNA reads TGTGCCAGCAGTGATTTAGGACAGGGGGGATACGAGCAGTACTTC. This chain joins TRBV6-4 and TRBJ2-7, with 10 bases matching TRBD1. The length of the CDR3 is 15 residues. With 3 bases clipped from V and 4 bases from J, the junction kept 6 bases outside the gene matches. Germline lookup yields CDR1 MRHNA and CDR2 SNTAGT.

This clone has more than one count but fewer than ten. The CDR3 region is CASSYGYGAGNTIYF. CDR3 DNA sequence: TGTGCCAGCAGTTACGGTTATGGGGCTGGAAACACCATATATTTT. The chain uses TRBV6-5 and TRBJ1-3; D is ambiguous. CDR3 length: 15 amino acids. Trimming cost V 2 bases and J 2 bases, with 10 bases left between them. CDR1 is MNHEY and CDR2 is SVGAGI in the germline V gene.

This clone was found once. The J gene is TRBJ2-1, the V gene TRBV4-3, with a possible D match to TRBD1 (6 bases). The CDR3 is made up of 16 amino acids. V was trimmed by 0 bases and J by 6 bases, leaving 15 bases between them. Germline V gene data show CDR1 as LGHNA and CDR2 as YSLEER. The CDR3 reads CASSQEVAGVGNEQFF. CDR3 nucleotides: TGCGCCAGCAGCCAAGAAGTCGCAGGGGTAGGCAATGAGCAGTTCTTC.

The chain couples TRBV18 to TRBJ2-3, with D hard to call. Trimming left V 3 bases short and J 2 bases short, with 9 bases between. The CDR3 runs to 14 residues. Germline assignment: CDR1 KGHSH and CDR2 LQKENI. CDR3: CASSPLDPTDTQYF. CDR3 DNA: TGTGCCAGCTCACCGTTGGATCCCACAGATACGCAGTATTTT.

This chain joins TRBV19 and TRBJ1-4; D is uncertain. Germline V gene data show CDR1 as LNHDA and CDR2 as SQIVND (reference sequence). V lost 6 bases, J lost 7 bases, and 9 bases lay in between. This CDR3 has 12 residues. The CDR3 reads CASRGGGEKLFF. The CDR3 DNA is TGTGCCAGTAGGGGTGGTGGTGAAAAACTGTTTTTT.

The chain employs TRBV30 and TRBJ1-2, with a possible D match to TRBD1 (5 bases). Per germline, CDR1 GTSNPN and CDR2 SVGIG (reference sequence). Trimming took off 2 bases at V and 2 bases at J, with 18 bases between the two ends. The CDR3 loop spans 16 amino acids. The CDR3, as DNA: TGTGCCTGGAGTACCCCCGGGCAGGGACCAAACTATGGCTACACCTTC. Its translation: CAWSTPGQGPNYGYTF.

Notes on this clone: This specimen includes other DNA sequences encoding the same CDR3. The V and J genes are TRBV9 and TRBJ1-1; the D is unclear. This CDR3 spans 13 amino acids. Germline-derived CDR1 and CDR2 are SGDLS and YYNGEE. Trimming removed 0 bases at V and 1 base at J, with 4 bases between. The CDR3 bases are TGTGCCAGCAGCGTAGCAGAGAACACTGAAGCTTTCTTT. Translated, it gives CASSVAENTEAFF.

J is TRBJ1-6 and V is TRBV19, with a possible D match to TRBD1 (5 bases). The CDR3 totals 14 residues. Deletions cut 3 bases from V and 6 bases from J, with 9 bases between. Germline V gene sequence: CDR1 LNHDA, CDR2 SQIVND (reference sequence). The CDR3 is CASSISGRNSPLHF. Written as DNA, the CDR3 is TGTGCCAGTAGTATCTCAGGGCGTAATTCACCCCTCCACTTT. Drawing the rest from reference TRBV19 and TRBJ1-6, the complete variable domain is DGGITQSPKYLFRKEGQNVTLSCEQNLNHDAMYWYRQDPGQGLRLIYYSQIVNDFQKGDIAEGYSVSREKKESFPLTVTSAQKNPTAFYLCASSISGRNSPLHFGNGTRLTVT.

A few counts support this clone. This chain connects TRBV19 to TRBJ2-1, with TRBD1 identical over 11 bases. The CDR3 extends over 19 amino acids. Germline values: CDR1 LNHDA, CDR2 SQIVND (reference sequence). The junction had 15 bases not matched to a gene; V was cut back by 7 bases and J by 1 base. This chain's CDR3 is CASTSKGQGVRVSYNEQFF. The CDR3 DNA follows: TGTGCCAGTACCTCAAAGGGACAGGGGGTGAGGGTTTCCTACAATGAGCAGTTCTTC.

The chain combines TRBV9 with TRBJ2-3, with D unclear. V lost 0 bases and J lost 5, with 10 bases in between. CDR3 size: 14 residues. Germline-derived CDR1 and CDR2 are SGDLS and YYNGEE. CDR3 protein: CASSVAASRDTQYF. The CDR3 DNA reads as TGTGCCAGCAGCGTAGCGGCGTCGAGAGATACGCAGTATTTT.

In DNA, the CDR3 is TGCGCCAGCAGCCAAGACCCGGGGGGGGTGGAGACCCAGTACTTC. Amino acids: CASSQDPGGVETQYF. The genes are TRBV4-3 and TRBJ2-5; 8 bases are shared with TRBD2. V was clipped by 0 bases and J by 5 bases; unmatched bases: 5. CDR1 and CDR2 (germline): LGHNA, YSLEER. The CDR3 totals 15 residues.

The chain combines TRBV2 with TRBJ2-2; TRBD2 agrees at 14 bases. The CDR3 contains 19 residues. V trimming: 4 bases; J trimming: 0 bases; junction bases outside the gene matches: 7. Germline V gene data show CDR1 as SNHLY and CDR2 as FYNNEI. This CDR3 is CASSGLGTSGGANTGELFF. The CDR3 DNA reads TGTGCCAGCAGTGGGCTGGGGACTAGCGGGGGCGCGAACACCGGGGAGCTGTTTTTT.

This rearrangement joins TRBV12-3 or TRBV12-4 to TRBJ2-3, with D unresolved. CDR3 length: 11 residues. Trimming left V 2 bases short and J 7 bases short, with 4 bases between. CDR3 DNA sequence: TGTGCCAGCAGTTTACTGAATACGCAGTATTTT. It specifies CASSLLNTQYF.

V usage is TRBV2 and J usage is TRBJ1-2, with D possibly matching TRBD1 (5 bases). This CDR3 comprises 15 residues. Germline V gene sequence: CDR1 SNHLY, CDR2 FYNNEI. Trimming cost V 6 bases and J 4 bases, with 18 bases left between them. CDR3 region: CASRGGAYAGYGYTF. Here the CDR3 DNA reads TGTGCCAGCAGGGGCGGGGCCTATGCGGGCTATGGCTACACCTTC.

The chain employs TRBV19 and TRBJ1-2; 7 nucleotides match TRBD1. The length of the CDR3 is 16 residues. Trimming at V came to 5 bases and at J to 7 bases, leaving 16 bases not matched to a gene. Germline CDR1 reads LNHDA; CDR2 reads SQIVND (reference sequence). Here the CDR3 DNA reads TGTGCCAGTAGTCCCTCGACAGGGCCGGGTAATGGTGGCTACACCTTC. This codes for CASSPSTGPGNGGYTF.

This chain links TRBV4-3 with TRBJ2-1; 11 positions agree with TRBD1. Per the germline V gene, CDR1 is LGHNA and CDR2 is YSLEER. V gave up 4 bases and J gave up 6 bases; unmatched junction bases: 8. The CDR3 has 16 residues. In nucleotides, the CDR3 is TGCGCCAGCAGCCCTCCTCCCGGGACAGGGGGCAATGAGCAGTTCTTC. Residues: CASSPPPGTGGNEQFF.

This chain uses TRBV4-1 with TRBJ1-4; 11 positions agree with TRBD1. This CDR3 is built from 19 residues. CDR1 MGHRA and CDR2 YSYEKL come from the germline V gene. After removal of 3 bases from V and 1 base from J, the junction contained 10 bases not matched to a gene. The CDR3 sequence: CASSHLLPGQGGTNEKLFF. CDR3 nucleotide sequence: TGCGCCAGCAGCCATCTACTCCCGGGACAGGGGGGAACTAATGAAAAACTGTTTTTT.

The rearrangement joins TRBV11-2 to TRBJ2-1; TRBD2 might be the D (6 bases). With 6 bases removed from V and 6 bases from J, the gap between germline ends came to 27 bases. The CDR3 is made up of 18 amino acids. The germline V gene has CDR1 SGHAT and CDR2 FQNNGV. The CDR3: CASSPSRGAISRVNEQFF. The CDR3 DNA follows: TGTGCCAGCAGTCCATCCCGCGGGGCAATTTCCCGGGTCAATGAGCAGTTCTTC.

The chain has TRBV27 and TRBJ1-2; 11 nucleotides align to TRBD1. The V and J ends lost 4 bases and 3 bases, in that order; junction bases with no gene match: 1. The CDR3 runs 14 residues. Germline V gene lookup returns CDR1 MNHEY and CDR2 SMNVEV (reference sequence). Here the CDR3 reads CASSWTGGDYGYTF. The CDR3 DNA reads as TGTGCCAGCAGTTGGACAGGGGGCGACTATGGCTACACCTTC.

The gene calls are TRBV7-2 and TRBJ2-5; a weak D match, TRBD2 (5 bases). Trimming pared 6 bases from V and 3 bases from J, leaving 14 bases between. Germline loops: CDR1 SGHTA, CDR2 FQGNSA. CDR3 length equals 14 residues. CDR3 sequence reads: CASSSRGLKETQYF. The DNA for the CDR3 is TGTGCCAGCAGTTCCCGGGGTCTGAAAGAGACCCAGTACTTC.